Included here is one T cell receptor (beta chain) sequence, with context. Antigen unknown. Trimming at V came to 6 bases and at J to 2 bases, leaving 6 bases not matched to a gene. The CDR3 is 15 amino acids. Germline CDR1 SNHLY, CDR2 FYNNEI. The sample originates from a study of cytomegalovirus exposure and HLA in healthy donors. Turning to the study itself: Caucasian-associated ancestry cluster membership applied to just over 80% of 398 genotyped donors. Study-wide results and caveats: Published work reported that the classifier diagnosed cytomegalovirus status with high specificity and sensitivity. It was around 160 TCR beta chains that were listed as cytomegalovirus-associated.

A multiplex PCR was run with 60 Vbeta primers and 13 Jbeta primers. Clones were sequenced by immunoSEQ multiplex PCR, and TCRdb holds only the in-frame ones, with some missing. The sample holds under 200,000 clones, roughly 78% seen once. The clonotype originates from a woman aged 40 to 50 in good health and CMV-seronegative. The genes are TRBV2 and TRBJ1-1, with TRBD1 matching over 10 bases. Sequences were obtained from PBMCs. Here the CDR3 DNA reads TGTGCCAGCAGCTACGGACAGGGGGTAAACACTGAAGCTTTCTTT. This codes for CASSYGQGVNTEAFF.